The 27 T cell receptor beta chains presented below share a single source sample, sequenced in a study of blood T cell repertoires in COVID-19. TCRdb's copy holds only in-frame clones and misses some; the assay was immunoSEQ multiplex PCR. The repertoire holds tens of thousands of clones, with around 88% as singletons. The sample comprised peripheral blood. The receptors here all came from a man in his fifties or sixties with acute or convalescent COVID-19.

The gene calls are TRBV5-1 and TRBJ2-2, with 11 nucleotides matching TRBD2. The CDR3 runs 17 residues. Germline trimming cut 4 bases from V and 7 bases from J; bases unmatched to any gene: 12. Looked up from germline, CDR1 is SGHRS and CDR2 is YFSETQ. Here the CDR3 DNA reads TGCGCCAGCAGCCCTGGGACTAGCGGCATACGGAGCGGGGAGCTGTTTTTT. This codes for CASSPGTSGIRSGELFF.

CDR3 protein: CASSPARSGRAVEETQYF. For the CDR3, the DNA is TGCGCCAGCAGCCCAGCACGTAGCGGGAGGGCGGTGGAAGAGACCCAGTACTTC. The chain employs TRBV5-1 and TRBJ2-5; TRBD2 matches at 11 bases. With 4 bases clipped from V and 3 bases from J, the junction kept 14 bases outside the gene matches. This CDR3 comprises 18 residues. Germline CDR1 SGHRS, CDR2 YFSETQ.

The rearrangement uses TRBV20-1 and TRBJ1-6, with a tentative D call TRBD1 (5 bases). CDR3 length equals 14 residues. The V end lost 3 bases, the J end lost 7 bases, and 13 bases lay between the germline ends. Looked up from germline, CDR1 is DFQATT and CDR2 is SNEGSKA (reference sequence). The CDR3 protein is CSASDHGGNSPLHF. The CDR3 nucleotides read TGCAGTGCTAGTGACCACGGGGGGAATTCACCCCTCCACTTT.

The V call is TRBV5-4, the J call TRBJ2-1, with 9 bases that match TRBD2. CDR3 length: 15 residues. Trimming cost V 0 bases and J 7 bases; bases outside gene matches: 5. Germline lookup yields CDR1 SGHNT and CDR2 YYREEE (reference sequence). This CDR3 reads CASSLAGSGSNEQFF. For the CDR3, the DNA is TGTGCCAGCAGCTTGGCCGGTAGCGGGAGTAATGAGCAGTTCTTC.

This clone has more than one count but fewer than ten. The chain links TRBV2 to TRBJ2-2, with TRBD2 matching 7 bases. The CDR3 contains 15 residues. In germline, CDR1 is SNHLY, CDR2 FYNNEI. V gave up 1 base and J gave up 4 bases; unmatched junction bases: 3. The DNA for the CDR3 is TGTGCCAGCAGTGAAGGACTAGCTTTCACCGGGGAGCTGTTTTTT. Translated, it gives CASSEGLAFTGELFF.

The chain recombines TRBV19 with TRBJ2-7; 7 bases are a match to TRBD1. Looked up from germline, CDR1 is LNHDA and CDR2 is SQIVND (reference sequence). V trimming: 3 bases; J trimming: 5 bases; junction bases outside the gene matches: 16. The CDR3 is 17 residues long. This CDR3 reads CASSILGQVGRYDEQYF. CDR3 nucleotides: TGTGCCAGTAGTATCCTAGGACAGGTGGGACGGTATGACGAGCAGTACTTC.

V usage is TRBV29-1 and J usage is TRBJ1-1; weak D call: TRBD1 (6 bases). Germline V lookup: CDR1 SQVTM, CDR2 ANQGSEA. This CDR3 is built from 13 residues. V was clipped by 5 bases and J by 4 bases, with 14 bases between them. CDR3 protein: CSVYRDRGTEAFF. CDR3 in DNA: TGCAGCGTTTACAGGGATCGGGGCACTGAAGCTTTCTTT.

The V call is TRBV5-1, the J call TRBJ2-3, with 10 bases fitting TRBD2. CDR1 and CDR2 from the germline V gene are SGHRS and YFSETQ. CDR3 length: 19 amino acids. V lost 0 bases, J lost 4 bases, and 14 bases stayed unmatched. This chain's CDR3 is CASSLETGLAGVNSDTQYF. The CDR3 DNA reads TGCGCCAGCAGCTTGGAGACGGGCCTAGCGGGAGTTAACTCAGATACGCAGTATTTT.

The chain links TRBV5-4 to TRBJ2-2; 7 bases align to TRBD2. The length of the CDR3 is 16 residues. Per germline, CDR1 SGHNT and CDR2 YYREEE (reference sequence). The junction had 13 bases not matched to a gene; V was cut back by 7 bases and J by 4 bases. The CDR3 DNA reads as TGTGCCAGCGGCCAGCAGCAGCGGGAAACCACCGGGGAGCTGTTTTTT. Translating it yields CASGQQQRETTGELFF.

The CDR3 region is CASSLGQGISGELFF. DNA of the CDR3: TGTGCCAGCAGCTTGGGACAGGGGATCTCCGGGGAGCTGTTTTTT. V is TRBV11-2 and J is TRBJ2-2, with TRBD1 matching over 10 bases. Germline CDR1 SGHAT, CDR2 FQNNGV. The ends lost 3 bases at V and 6 bases at J; junction bases unmatched: 4. CDR3 length equals 15 residues.

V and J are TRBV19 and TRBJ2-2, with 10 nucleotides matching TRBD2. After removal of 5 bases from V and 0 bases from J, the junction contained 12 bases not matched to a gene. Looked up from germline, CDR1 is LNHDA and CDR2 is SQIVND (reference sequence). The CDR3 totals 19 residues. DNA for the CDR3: TGTGCCAGTAGTCCCCTGGGGAGCGGGAGGGCCCCGAACACCGGGGAGCTGTTTTTT. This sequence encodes CASSPLGSGRAPNTGELFF.

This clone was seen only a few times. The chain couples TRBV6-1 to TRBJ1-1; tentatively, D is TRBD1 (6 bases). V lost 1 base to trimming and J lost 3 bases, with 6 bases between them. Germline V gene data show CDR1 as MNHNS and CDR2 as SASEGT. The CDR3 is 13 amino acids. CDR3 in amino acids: CASSEGGHTEAFF. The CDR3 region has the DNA TGTGCCAGCAGTGAAGGGGGGCACACTGAAGCTTTCTTT.

The CDR3 is CASSIQGGEQYF. DNA of the CDR3: TGTGCCAGCAGCATACAGGGTGGCGAGCAGTACTTC. The J gene is TRBJ2-7, the V gene TRBV9, with a possible D match to TRBD1 (6 bases). Germline V gives CDR1 SGDLS, CDR2 YYNGEE. The CDR3 runs to 12 residues. The ends were cut back, 4 bases at V and 6 bases at J, with 11 bases in the middle.

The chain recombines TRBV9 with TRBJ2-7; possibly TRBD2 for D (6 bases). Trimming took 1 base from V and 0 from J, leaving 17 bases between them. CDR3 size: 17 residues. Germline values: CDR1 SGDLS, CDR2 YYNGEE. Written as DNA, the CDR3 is TGTGCCAGCAGCGTACGTCCCCCAGCTAGCGCCTCCTACGAGCAGTACTTC. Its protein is CASSVRPPASASYEQYF.

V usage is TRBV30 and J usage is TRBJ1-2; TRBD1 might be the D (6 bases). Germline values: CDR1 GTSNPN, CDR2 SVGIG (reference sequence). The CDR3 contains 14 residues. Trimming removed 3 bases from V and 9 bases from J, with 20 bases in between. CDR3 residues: CAWRSPGHAESYTF. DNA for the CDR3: TGTGCCTGGAGGAGCCCGGGACATGCGGAAAGCTACACCTTC. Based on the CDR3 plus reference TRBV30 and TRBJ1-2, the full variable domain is SQTIHQWPATLVQPVGSPLSLECTVEGTSNPNLYWYRQAAGRGLQLLFYSVGIGQISSEVPQNLSASRPQDRQFILSSKKLLLSDSGFYLCAWRSPGHAESYTFGSGTRLTVV.

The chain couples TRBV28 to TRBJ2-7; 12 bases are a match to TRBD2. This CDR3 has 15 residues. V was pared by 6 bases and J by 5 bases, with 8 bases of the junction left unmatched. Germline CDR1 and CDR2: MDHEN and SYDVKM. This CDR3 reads CASRPLGLAGNEQYF. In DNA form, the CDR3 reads TGTGCCAGCAGGCCTCTCGGACTAGCGGGAAACGAGCAGTACTTC.

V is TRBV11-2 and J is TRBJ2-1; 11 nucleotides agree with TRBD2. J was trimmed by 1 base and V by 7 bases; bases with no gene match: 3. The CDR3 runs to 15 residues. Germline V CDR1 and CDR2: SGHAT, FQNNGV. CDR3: CASTGLAASYNEQFF. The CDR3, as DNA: TGTGCCAGCACGGGACTAGCGGCTTCCTACAATGAGCAGTTCTTC. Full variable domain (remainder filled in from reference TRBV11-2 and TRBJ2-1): EAGVAQSPRYKIIEKRQSVAFWCNPISGHATLYWYQQILGQGPKLLIQFQNNGVVDDSQLPKDRFSAERLKGVDSTLKIQPAKLEDSAVYLCASTGLAASYNEQFFGPGTRLTVL.

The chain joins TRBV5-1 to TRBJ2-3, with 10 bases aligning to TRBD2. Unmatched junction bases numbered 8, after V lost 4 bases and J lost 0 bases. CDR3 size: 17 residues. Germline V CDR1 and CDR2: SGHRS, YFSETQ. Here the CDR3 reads CASSHLAGGGSTDTQYF. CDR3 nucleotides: TGCGCCAGCAGCCATTTAGCGGGAGGAGGTAGCACAGATACGCAGTATTTT.

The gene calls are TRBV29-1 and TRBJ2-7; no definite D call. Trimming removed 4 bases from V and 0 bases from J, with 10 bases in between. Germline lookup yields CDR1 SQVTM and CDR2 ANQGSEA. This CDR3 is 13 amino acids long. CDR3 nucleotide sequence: TGCAGCGTTGTTTTGACTCCCTCCTACGAGCAGTACTTC. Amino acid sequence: CSVVLTPSYEQYF.

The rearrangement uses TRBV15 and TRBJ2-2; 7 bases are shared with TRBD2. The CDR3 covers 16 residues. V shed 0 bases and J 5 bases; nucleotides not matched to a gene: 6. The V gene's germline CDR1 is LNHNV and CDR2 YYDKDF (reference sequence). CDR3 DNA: TGTGCCACCAGCAGAGATTCGGGGCGGGAGACCGGGGAGCTGTTTTTT. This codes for CATSRDSGRETGELFF.

CDR3 nucleotides: TGTGCCTGGAGTGGTCGGAGGCAGTCCTATGGCTACACCTTC. Residues: CAWSGRRQSYGYTF. The V call is TRBV30, the J call TRBJ1-2; D unclear. Germline loops: CDR1 GTSNPN, CDR2 SVGIG (reference sequence). CDR3 size: 14 residues. Trimming pared 1 base from V and 4 bases from J, leaving 13 bases between.

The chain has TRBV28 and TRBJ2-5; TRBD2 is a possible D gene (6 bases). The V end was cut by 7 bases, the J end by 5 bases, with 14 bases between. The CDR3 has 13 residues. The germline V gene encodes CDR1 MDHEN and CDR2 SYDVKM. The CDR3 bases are TGTGCCAGCAACCCCGGGAGAGTTGAGACCCAGTACTTC. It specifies CASNPGRVETQYF.

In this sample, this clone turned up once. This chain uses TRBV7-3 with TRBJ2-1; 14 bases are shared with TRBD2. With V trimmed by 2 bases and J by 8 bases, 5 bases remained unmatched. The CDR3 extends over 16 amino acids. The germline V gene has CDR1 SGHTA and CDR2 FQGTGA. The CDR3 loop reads CASSLGTSGRSYEQFF. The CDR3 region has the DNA TGTGCCAGCAGCTTAGGGACTAGCGGGAGAAGCTATGAGCAGTTCTTC.

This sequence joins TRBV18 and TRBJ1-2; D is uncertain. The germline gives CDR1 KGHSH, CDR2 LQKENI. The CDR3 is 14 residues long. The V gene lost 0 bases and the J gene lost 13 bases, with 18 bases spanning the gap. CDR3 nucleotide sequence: TGTGCCAGCTCACCACCTCTCTCAGGACTCTCCATCACCTTC. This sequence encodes CASSPPLSGLSITF.

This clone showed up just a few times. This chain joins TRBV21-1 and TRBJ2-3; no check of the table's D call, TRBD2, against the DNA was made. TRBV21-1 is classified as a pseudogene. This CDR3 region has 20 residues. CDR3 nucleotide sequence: TGTGCCAGCAGCAAACGGGATCGGCAGGAGATGATCCCTTGCACAGATACGCAGTATTTT. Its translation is CASSKRDRQEMIPCTDTQYF.

The CDR3 sequence is CASSTGGWRNSPLHF. CDR3 DNA sequence: TGTGCCAGCTCTACGGGGGGGTGGCGTAATTCACCCCTCCACTTT. The chain links TRBV18 to TRBJ1-6, with D perhaps TRBD1 (5 bases). Deletions cut 6 bases from V and 6 bases from J, with 15 bases between. Germline loops: CDR1 KGHSH, CDR2 LQKENI. The CDR3 runs to 15 residues.

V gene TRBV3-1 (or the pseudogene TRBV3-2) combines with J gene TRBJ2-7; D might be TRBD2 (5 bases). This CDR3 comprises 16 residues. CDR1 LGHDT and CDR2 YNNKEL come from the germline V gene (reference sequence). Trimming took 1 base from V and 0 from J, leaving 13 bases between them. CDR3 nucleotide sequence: TGTGCCAGCAGCCAAGCTTATGGCGGGCCCTCCTACGAGCAGTACTTC. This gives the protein CASSQAYGGPSYEQYF.